Below are 5 T cell receptor beta chains sequenced from a single sample in a study of blood T cell repertoires in COVID-19. TCRdb's copy holds only in-frame clones and misses some; the assay was immunoSEQ multiplex PCR. Here the sample spans about 120,000 clones, roughly 79% being singletons. The sequencing sample was made of peripheral blood. These receptors were taken from a man between 65 and 80 years old with active or convalescent COVID-19.

J is TRBJ1-1 and V is TRBV19, with TRBD1 matching 11 bases. The CDR3 totals 15 residues. The germline gives CDR1 LNHDA, CDR2 SQIVND (reference sequence). The junction had 6 bases not matched to a gene; V was cut back by 6 bases and J by 3 bases. The CDR3 sequence is CASRGWDRGDTEAFF. DNA for the CDR3: TGTGCCAGTAGGGGATGGGACAGGGGGGACACTGAAGCTTTCTTT.

The chain links TRBV9 to TRBJ1-2, with 9 positions matching TRBD1. CDR1 is SGDLS and CDR2 is YYNGEE in the germline V gene. The V segment lost 2 bases and the J segment 0 bases; nucleotides outside the gene matches: 2. The CDR3 covers 15 residues. The CDR3 DNA reads as TGTGCCAGCAGCGTGGGACAGGGTACTAACTATGGCTACACCTTC. As protein: CASSVGQGTNYGYTF.

The rearrangement links TRBV11-3 to TRBJ2-1, with D uncertain. The CDR3 contains 11 residues. Trimming pared 4 bases from V and 8 bases from J, leaving 6 bases between. Germline V lookup: CDR1 SGHNT, CDR2 YENEEA. CDR3 residues: CASSSKYEQFF. The CDR3 DNA is TGTGCCAGCAGCTCCAAATATGAGCAGTTCTTC. The whole variable domain, filled in from reference TRBV11-3 and TRBJ2-1, reads EAGVVQSPRYKIIEKKQPVAFWCNPISGHNTLYWYLQNLGQGPELLIRYENEEAVDDSQLPKDRFSAERLKGVDSTLKIQPAELGDSAVYLCASSSKYEQFFGPGTRLTVL.

The V gene is TRBV5-4, the J gene TRBJ1-2; TRBD1 matches at 11 bases. CDR1 is SGHNT, CDR2 YYREEE, per germline (reference sequence). The CDR3 covers 16 residues. V dropped 4 bases and J dropped 6; count of bases not matched to a gene: 11. The CDR3 nucleotides read TGTGCCAGCAGCCTCACCCCGGACAGGGGGCATCATGGCTACACCTTC. This sequence encodes CASSLTPDRGHHGYTF.

V usage is TRBV4-1 and J usage is TRBJ2-7, with D possibly TRBD1 on 6 matching bases. The germline V gene encodes CDR1 MGHRA and CDR2 YSYEKL. The ends were cut back, 1 base at V and 0 bases at J, with 10 bases in the middle. This CDR3 is 15 amino acids long. CDR3 sequence: CASSQVTGSSYEQYF. The CDR3 region has the DNA TGCGCCAGCAGCCAAGTAACAGGGAGCTCCTACGAGCAGTACTTC.